This entry describes one T cell receptor beta chain. Which antigen it targets is not known. Base qualities are not at hand, and no much larger clone is one base apart. The germline V gene sets CDR1 to KGHDR and CDR2 to SFDVKD. The CDR3 numbers 15 residues from cysteine through phenylalanine. Left in the record is the CDR3 DNA by itself, 45 bases read in frame from the first base. V and J are trimmed by 3 bases and 9 bases, and the gene matches miss 7 bases of the junction. To prepare the library, PCR was applied. The sequencer was an Illumina HiSeq 4000. High-throughput sequencing was used to profile the TCR beta-chain CDR3 region of every patient. As for the authors' bioinformatics: The researchers built a classifier to tell apart papillary thyroid cancer patients with distant metastasis, based on CDR3 differences among clinicopathological groups. The Shannon index was used to measure repertoire diversity, and the Morisita-Horn index was used to measure how similar tumor and blood repertoires were. TCRdb's own reprocessing of the public reads used fastp at Q25 and MiXCR and kept productive beta chains. TCRdb assigned the V and J calls; the authors' analysis was not used. The sample table holds over 15,000 clones, of which roughly 15% were seen once. About 18% of the sample belongs to the ten largest clones.

No treatment had been received by any patient before thyroid surgery. Patient clinical samples collected from about 2011 to 2018 were retrospectively analysed using T-cell receptor beta sequencing. The data were taken from a study of metastatic and nonmetastatic thyroid tumors (dated by TCRdb to 2018 to 2021). Background for the entire study: The researchers compared repertoires between peripheral blood samples and tumor or nodule tissue samples from patients with malignant or benign thyroid disease. What the study reported, not specific to this receptor: In both blood and tumor samples, malignant tumors were reported to have significantly higher TCR beta diversity than benign nodules.

Rearrangement joined TRBV24-1 to TRBJ2-2, and TRBD1 aligns with 9 junction nucleotides. The sequence was collected from a male donor with papillary thyroid cancer or a benign thyroid nodule (not recorded which). Some clones in this sample may be carry-over from other donors' samples. Sequencing was carried out using blood. Read as DNA, the sequence is TGTGCCACCAGTGATCCCGGGACAGGGCACCGGGAGCTGTTTTTT. This codes for CATSDPGTGHRELFF.